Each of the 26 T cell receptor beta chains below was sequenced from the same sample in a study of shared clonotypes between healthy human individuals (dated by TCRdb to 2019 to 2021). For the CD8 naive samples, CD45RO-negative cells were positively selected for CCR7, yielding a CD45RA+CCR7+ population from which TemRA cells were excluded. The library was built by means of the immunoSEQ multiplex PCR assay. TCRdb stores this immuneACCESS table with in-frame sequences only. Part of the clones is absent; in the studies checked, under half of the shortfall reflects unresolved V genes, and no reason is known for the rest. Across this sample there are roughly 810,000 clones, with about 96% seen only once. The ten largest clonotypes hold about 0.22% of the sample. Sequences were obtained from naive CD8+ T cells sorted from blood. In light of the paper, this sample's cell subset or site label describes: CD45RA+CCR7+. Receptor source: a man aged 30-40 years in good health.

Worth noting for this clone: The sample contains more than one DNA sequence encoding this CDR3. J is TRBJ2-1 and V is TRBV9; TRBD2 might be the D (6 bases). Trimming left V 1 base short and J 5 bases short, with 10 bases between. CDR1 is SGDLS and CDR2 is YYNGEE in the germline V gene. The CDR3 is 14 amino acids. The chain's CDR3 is CASSVSGRNNEQFF. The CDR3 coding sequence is TGTGCCAGCAGCGTAAGCGGGCGGAACAATGAGCAGTTCTTC.

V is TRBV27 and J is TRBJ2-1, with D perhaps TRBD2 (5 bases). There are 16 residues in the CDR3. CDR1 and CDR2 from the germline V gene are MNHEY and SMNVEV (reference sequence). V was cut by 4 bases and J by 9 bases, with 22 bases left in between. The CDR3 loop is CASSSRLTSSGGEQFF. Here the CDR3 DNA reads TGTGCCAGCAGTTCGAGGCTAACTAGTTCAGGAGGTGAGCAGTTCTTC.

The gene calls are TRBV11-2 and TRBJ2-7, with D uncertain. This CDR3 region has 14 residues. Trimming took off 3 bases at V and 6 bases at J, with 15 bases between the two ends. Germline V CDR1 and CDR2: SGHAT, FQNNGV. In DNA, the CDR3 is TGTGCCAGCAGCTTGGAGACGGACCCCCTCGAGCAGTACTTC. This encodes CASSLETDPLEQYF.

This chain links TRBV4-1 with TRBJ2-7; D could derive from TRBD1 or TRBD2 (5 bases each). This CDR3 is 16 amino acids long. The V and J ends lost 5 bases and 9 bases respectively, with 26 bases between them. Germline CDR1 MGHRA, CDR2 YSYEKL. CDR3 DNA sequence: TGCGCCAGCAGCAAGAGTACGGGGACCGAACCTATTCTGCAGTACTTC. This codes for CASSKSTGTEPILQYF.

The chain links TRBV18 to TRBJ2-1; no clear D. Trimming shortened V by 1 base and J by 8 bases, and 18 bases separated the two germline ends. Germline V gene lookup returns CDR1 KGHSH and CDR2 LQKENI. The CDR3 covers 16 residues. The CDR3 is CASSPQGVNPGDEQFF. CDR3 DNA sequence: TGTGCCAGCTCACCACAGGGCGTCAACCCGGGCGATGAGCAGTTCTTC.

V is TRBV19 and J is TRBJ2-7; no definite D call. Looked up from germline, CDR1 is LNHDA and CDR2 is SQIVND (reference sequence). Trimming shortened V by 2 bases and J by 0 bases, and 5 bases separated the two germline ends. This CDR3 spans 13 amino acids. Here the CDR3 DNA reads TGTGCCAGTAGTATATCGGTCTCCTACGAGCAGTACTTC. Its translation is CASSISVSYEQYF.

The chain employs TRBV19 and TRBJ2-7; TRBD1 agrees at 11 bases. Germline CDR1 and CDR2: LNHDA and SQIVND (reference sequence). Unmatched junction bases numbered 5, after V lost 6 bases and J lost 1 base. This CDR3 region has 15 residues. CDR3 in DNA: TGTGCCAGTAGCCTGGACAGGGGGCTATCCTACGAGCAGTACTTC. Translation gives CASSLDRGLSYEQYF.

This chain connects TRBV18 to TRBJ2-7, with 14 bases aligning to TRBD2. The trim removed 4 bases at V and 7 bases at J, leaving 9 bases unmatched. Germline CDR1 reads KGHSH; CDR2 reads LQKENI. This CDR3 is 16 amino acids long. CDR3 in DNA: TGTGCCAGCTCACGATCGACTAGCGGGAGGGCTAGGGAGCAGTACTTC. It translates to CASSRSTSGRAREQYF.

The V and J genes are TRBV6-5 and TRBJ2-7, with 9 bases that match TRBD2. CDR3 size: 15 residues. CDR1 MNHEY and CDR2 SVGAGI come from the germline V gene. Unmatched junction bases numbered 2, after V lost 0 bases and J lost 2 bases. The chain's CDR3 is CASSYSASGTYEQYF. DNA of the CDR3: TGTGCCAGCAGTTACTCAGCTAGCGGGACCTACGAGCAGTACTTC.

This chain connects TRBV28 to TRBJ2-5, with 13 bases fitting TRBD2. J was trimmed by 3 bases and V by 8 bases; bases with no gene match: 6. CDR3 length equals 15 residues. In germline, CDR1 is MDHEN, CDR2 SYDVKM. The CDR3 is CASEGLAGIKETQYF. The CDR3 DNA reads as TGTGCCAGCGAGGGACTAGCGGGGATAAAAGAGACCCAGTACTTC.

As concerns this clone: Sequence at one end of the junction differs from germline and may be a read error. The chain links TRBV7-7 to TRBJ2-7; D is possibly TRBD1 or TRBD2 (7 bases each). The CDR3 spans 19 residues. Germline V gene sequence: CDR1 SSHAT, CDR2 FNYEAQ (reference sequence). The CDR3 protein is CASSPSSVVRTGVAGEQYF. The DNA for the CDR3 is TGTGCTAGCAGCCCCTCCTCGGTGGTCCGAACAGGGGTAGCGGGCGAGCAGTACTTC.

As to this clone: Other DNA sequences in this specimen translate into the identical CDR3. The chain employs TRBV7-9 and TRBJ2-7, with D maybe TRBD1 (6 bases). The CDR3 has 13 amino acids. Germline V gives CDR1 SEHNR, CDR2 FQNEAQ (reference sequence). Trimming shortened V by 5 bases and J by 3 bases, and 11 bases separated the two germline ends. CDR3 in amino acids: CASSPTDSYEQYF. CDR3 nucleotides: TGTGCCAGCAGCCCTACGGACAGCTACGAGCAGTACTTC.

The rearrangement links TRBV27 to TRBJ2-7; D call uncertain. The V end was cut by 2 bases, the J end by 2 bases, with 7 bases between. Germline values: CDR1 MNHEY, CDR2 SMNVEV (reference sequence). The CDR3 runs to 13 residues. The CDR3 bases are TGTGCCAGCAGTTTAGGCAGTACCTACGAGCAGTACTTC. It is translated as CASSLGSTYEQYF.

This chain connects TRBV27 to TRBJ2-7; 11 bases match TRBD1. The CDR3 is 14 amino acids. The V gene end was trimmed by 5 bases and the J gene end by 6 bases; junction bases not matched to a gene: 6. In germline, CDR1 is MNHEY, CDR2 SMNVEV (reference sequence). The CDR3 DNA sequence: TGTGCCAGCAGTCCGGGGACAGGGGGGCCCGAGCAGTACTTC. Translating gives CASSPGTGGPEQYF.

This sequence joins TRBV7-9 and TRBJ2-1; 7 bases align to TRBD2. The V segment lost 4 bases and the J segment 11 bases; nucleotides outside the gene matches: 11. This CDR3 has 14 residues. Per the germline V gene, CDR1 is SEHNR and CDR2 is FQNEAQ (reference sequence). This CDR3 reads CASSSKTSFHKQFF. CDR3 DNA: TGTGCCAGCAGCTCCAAGACTAGCTTCCATAAGCAGTTCTTC.

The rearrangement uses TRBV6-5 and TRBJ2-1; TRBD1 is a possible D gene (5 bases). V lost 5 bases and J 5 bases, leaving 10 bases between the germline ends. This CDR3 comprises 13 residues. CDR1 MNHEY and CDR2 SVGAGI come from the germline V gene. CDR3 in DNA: TGTGCCAGCAGTCCAGGGTACAACAATGAGCAGTTCTTC. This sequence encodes CASSPGYNNEQFF.

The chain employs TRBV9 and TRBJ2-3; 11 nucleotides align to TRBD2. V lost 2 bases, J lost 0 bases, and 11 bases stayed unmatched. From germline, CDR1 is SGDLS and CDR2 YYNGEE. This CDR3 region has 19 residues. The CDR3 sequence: CASSVIAGGNRKSTDTQYF. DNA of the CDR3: TGTGCCAGCAGCGTCATAGCGGGAGGGAATAGGAAAAGCACAGATACGCAGTATTTT.

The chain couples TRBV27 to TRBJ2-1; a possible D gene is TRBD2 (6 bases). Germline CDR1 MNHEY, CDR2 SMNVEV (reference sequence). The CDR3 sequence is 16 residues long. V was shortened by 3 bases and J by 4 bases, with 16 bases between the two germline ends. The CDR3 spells CASSFDGSFVYNEQFF. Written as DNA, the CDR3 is TGTGCCAGCAGTTTCGACGGGAGCTTTGTATACAATGAGCAGTTCTTC.

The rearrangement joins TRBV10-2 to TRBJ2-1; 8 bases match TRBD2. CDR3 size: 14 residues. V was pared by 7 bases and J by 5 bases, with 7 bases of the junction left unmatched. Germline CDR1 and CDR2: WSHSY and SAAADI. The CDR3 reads CASIGAGVDNEQFF. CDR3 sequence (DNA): TGCGCCAGCATCGGAGCGGGAGTAGACAATGAGCAGTTCTTC.

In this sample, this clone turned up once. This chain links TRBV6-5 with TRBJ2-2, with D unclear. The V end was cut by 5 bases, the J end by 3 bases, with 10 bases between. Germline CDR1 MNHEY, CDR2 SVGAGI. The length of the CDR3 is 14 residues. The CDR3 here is CASSPVVYTGELFF. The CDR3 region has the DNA TGTGCCAGCAGTCCCGTTGTGTACACCGGGGAGCTGTTTTTT.

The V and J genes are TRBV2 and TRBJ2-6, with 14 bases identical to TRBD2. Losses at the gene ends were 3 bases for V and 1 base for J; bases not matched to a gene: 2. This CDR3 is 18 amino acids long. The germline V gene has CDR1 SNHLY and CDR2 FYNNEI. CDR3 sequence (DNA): TGTGCCAGCAGTGATGGACTAGCGGGAGGATCTGGGGCCAACGTCCTGACTTTC. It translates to CASSDGLAGGSGANVLTF.

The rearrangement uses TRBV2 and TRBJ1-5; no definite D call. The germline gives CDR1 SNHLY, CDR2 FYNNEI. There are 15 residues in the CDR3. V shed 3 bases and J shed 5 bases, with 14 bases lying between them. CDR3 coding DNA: TGTGCCAGCAGTGACCAGGAGAAGCCTTATCAGCCCCAGCATTTT. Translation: CASSDQEKPYQPQHF. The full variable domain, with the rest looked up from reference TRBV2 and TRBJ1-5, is EPEVTQTPSHQVTQMGQEVILRCVPISNHLYFYWYRQILGQKVEFLVSFYNNEISEKSEIFDDQFSVERPDGSNFTLKIRSTKLEDSAMYFCASSDQEKPYQPQHFGDGTRLSIL.

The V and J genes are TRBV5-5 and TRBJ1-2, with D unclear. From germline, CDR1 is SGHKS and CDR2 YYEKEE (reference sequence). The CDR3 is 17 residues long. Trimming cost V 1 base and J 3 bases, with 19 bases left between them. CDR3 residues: CASSLSVVAGQHYGYTF. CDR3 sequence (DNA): TGTGCCAGCAGCTTGTCGGTCGTGGCAGGCCAACACTATGGCTACACCTTC.

CDR3 DNA sequence: TGTGCCACCTCTAATTCGCTAGCCTCCTACGAGCAGTACTTC. Amino acids: CATSNSLASYEQYF. The chain employs TRBV10-3 and TRBJ2-7; maybe TRBD2 (5 bases). Germline CDR1 reads ENHRY; CDR2 reads SYGVKD. This CDR3 region has 14 residues. The V end lost 10 bases, the J end lost 0 bases, and 16 bases lay between the germline ends.

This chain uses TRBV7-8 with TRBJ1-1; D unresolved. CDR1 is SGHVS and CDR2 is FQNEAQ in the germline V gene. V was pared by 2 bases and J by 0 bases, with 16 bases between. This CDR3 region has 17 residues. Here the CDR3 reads CASSLMDPNSLNTEAFF. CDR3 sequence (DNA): TGTGCCAGCAGCTTAATGGACCCAAACTCCCTGAACACTGAAGCTTTCTTT.

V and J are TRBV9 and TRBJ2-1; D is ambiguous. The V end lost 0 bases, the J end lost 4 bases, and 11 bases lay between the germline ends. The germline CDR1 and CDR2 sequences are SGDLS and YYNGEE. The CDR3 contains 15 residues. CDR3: CASSVDWSRYNEQFF. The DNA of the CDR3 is TGTGCCAGCAGCGTAGACTGGAGTAGGTACAATGAGCAGTTCTTC.